These 16 T cell receptor beta chains were all obtained from the same sample, sequenced in a study of blood T cell repertoires in COVID-19. Only in-frame clones appear in the TCRdb table, and some are missing; sequencing was by immunoSEQ multiplex PCR. The sample yields 130,000 or so clones, around 89% seen once. Sample: peripheral blood. Receptors originate from a man between 50 and 59 years old with active or convalescent COVID-19.

In its sample, this clone was seen once. V gene TRBV24-1 combines with J gene TRBJ2-1; TRBD1 matches 9 bases. This CDR3 is built from 16 residues. V dropped 0 bases and J dropped 5; count of bases not matched to a gene: 4. CDR1 is KGHDR, CDR2 SFDVKD, per germline. The CDR3 DNA is TGTGCCACCAGTGATTTGAGGGGACAGGGAGACAATGAGCAGTTCTTC. Translation: CATSDLRGQGDNEQFF.

This chain connects TRBV5-1 to TRBJ2-3; TRBD1 aligns across 11 bases. V gave up 0 bases and J gave up 3 bases; unmatched junction bases: 6. The CDR3 has 17 residues. Germline V CDR1 and CDR2: SGHRS, YFSETQ. The chain's CDR3 is CASSLVTGQGATDTQYF. In DNA form, the CDR3 reads TGCGCCAGCAGCTTGGTAACTGGACAGGGGGCAACAGATACGCAGTATTTT.

The genes are TRBV28 and TRBJ1-5, with D tentatively TRBD1 (5 bases). From germline, CDR1 is MDHEN and CDR2 SYDVKM. Trimming pared 6 bases from V and 0 bases from J, leaving 9 bases between. The CDR3 extends over 14 amino acids. CDR3 sequence (DNA): TGTGCCAGCAGCCGTGACAGTAGCAATCAGCCCCAGCATTTT. This encodes CASSRDSSNQPQHF.

The genes are TRBV27 and TRBJ1-4; D unresolved. Germline V lookup: CDR1 MNHEY, CDR2 SMNVEV (reference sequence). Trimming took off 9 bases at V and 0 bases at J, with 11 bases between the two ends. CDR3 length: 14 residues. The CDR3 nucleotides read TGTGCCAGTAGAGAGCGAGCAACTAATGAAAAACTGTTTTTT. This codes for CASRERATNEKLFF.

The chain carries TRBV15 and TRBJ1-1, with TRBD1 matching 8 bases. With 0 bases clipped from V and 11 bases from J, the junction kept 5 bases outside the gene matches. This CDR3 spans 13 amino acids. CDR1 LNHNV and CDR2 YYDKDF come from the germline V gene (reference sequence). CDR3 DNA: TGTGCCACCAGCAGAGAGGGGAGACAGGGGGCTTTCTTT. It translates to CATSREGRQGAFF.

The V gene is TRBV18, the J gene TRBJ1-1; D gene unclear. Germline CDR1 KGHSH, CDR2 LQKENI. The CDR3 covers 15 residues. V lost 0 bases and J lost 0, with 8 bases in between. This chain's CDR3 is CASSPPSLMNTEAFF. The CDR3 region has the DNA TGTGCCAGCTCACCACCTTCACTGATGAACACTGAAGCTTTCTTT.

The chain recombines TRBV6-5 with TRBJ1-2, with a tentative D call TRBD1 (5 bases). V lost 2 bases and J lost 7, with 11 bases in between. The germline CDR1 and CDR2 sequences are MNHEY and SVGAGI. The CDR3 is 13 residues long. CDR3 loop: CASSYKQGSGYTF. The DNA for the CDR3 is TGTGCCAGCAGTTACAAGCAGGGCTCTGGCTACACCTTC.

This chain links TRBV30 with TRBJ2-3, with D maybe TRBD1 (6 bases). The germline V gene has CDR1 GTSNPN and CDR2 SVGIG (reference sequence). V was pared by 4 bases and J by 2 bases, with 10 bases between. The CDR3 is 13 amino acids. In DNA form, the CDR3 reads TGTGCCTGGACTCCGGGACACACAGATACGCAGTATTTT. Translation gives CAWTPGHTDTQYF.

The gene calls are TRBV5-1 and TRBJ2-2, with TRBD2 identical over 15 bases. The CDR3 contains 18 residues. CDR1 and CDR2 (germline): SGHRS, YFSETQ. Trimming took 8 bases from V and 4 from J; bases not matched to a gene: 12. DNA for the CDR3: TGCGCCAGTTTACCGGGACTAGCGGGAGGTACCGGCACCGGGGAGCTGTTTTTT. It is translated as CASLPGLAGGTGTGELFF.

In this sample, this clone turned up a few times. The V and J genes are TRBV18 and TRBJ2-5, with D possibly TRBD1 on 6 matching bases. Germline CDR1 and CDR2: KGHSH and LQKENI. The CDR3 has 15 amino acids. Trimming stripped 6 bases from V and 2 bases from J, with 16 bases between. CDR3 protein: CASSYRETRQETQYF. The CDR3, as DNA: TGTGCCAGCTCGTACAGGGAAACAAGACAAGAGACCCAGTACTTC.

The chain links TRBV11-1 to TRBJ1-1; D might be TRBD1 (5 bases). V lost 0 bases to trimming and J lost 4 bases, with 18 bases between them. Germline V gene sequence: CDR1 SGHAT, CDR2 FQDESV (reference sequence). The CDR3 runs 17 residues. The chain's CDR3 is CASSLARGFQVGTEAFF. The CDR3 DNA sequence: TGTGCCAGCAGCTTAGCGCGGGGCTTCCAGGTTGGCACTGAAGCTTTCTTT.

The chain employs TRBV28 and TRBJ1-1, with unresolved D. The CDR3 covers 14 residues. Trimming left V 5 bases short and J 4 bases short, with 14 bases between. Germline V gene data show CDR1 as MDHEN and CDR2 as SYDVKM. The CDR3 nucleotides read TGTGCCAGCAGTCCCGCTCTGTTCGGCACTGAAGCTTTCTTT. The encoded protein is CASSPALFGTEAFF. The full variable domain, with the rest looked up from reference TRBV28 and TRBJ1-1, is DVKVTQSSRYLVKRTGEKVFLECVQDMDHENMFWYRQDPGLGLRLIYFSYDVKMKEKGDIPEGYSVSREKKERFSLILESASTNQTSMYLCASSPALFGTEAFFGQGTRLTVV.

V and J are TRBV29-1 and TRBJ2-2; possibly TRBD1 for D (6 bases). Germline CDR1 SQVTM, CDR2 ANQGSEA. V was pared by 6 bases and J by 0 bases, with 11 bases between. This CDR3 contains 14 residues. The CDR3 nucleotides read TGCAGCGTGACCGGGACAACGAACACCGGGGAGCTGTTTTTT. The encoded protein is CSVTGTTNTGELFF.

V is TRBV9 and J is TRBJ1-1; 7 nucleotides match TRBD1. With V trimmed by 4 bases and J by 2 bases, 8 bases remained unmatched. The V gene's germline CDR1 is SGDLS and CDR2 YYNGEE. The CDR3 totals 15 residues. The CDR3 spells CASSFTGTDNTEAFF. DNA of the CDR3: TGTGCCAGCAGCTTTACCGGGACAGATAACACTGAAGCTTTCTTT.

This clone appeared a single time. Other DNA variants within this sample encode the same CDR3. This rearrangement joins TRBV29-1 to TRBJ1-1; 8 bases match TRBD1. The trim removed 7 bases at V and 1 base at J, leaving 2 bases unmatched. This CDR3 is built from 12 residues. CDR1 is SQVTM and CDR2 is ANQGSEA in the germline V gene. The CDR3 loop is CSAGQGNTEAFF. CDR3 coding DNA: TGCAGCGCCGGACAGGGGAACACTGAAGCTTTCTTT. Full variable domain (rest looked up from reference TRBV29-1 and TRBJ1-1): SAVISQKPSRDICQRGTSLTIQCQVDSQVTMMFWYRQQPGQSLTLIATANQGSEATYESGFVIDKFPISRPNLTFSTLTVSNMSPEDSSIYLCSAGQGNTEAFFGQGTRLTVV.

This sequence joins TRBV11-2 and TRBJ1-6, with 9 positions matching TRBD1. V lost 5 bases to trimming and J lost 0 bases; unmatched junction nucleotides: 11. From germline, CDR1 is SGHAT and CDR2 FQNNGV. The CDR3 covers 19 residues. CDR3 sequence (DNA): TGTGCCAGCAGCCGTATAACAGGGGGCTCAGGCTCCTATAATTCACCCCTCCACTTT. Amino acids: CASSRITGGSGSYNSPLHF.